The rows below give T cell receptor beta chains drawn from one sample of a study of CD8+ T cells in alopecia areata. Repertoires were generated with immunoSEQ multiplex PCR, while TCRdb's copy carries only in-frame clones and drops some. The sample has roughly 200,000 clones; 40% to 65% are singletons. The specimen was CD8+ T cells sorted from blood, collected at week 24, from a patient treated with tofacitinib. These receptors came from a human donor with alopecia areata. Each CDR3 is given with its conserved first and last residue. The listing skips clone size in some rows; elsewhere it reads once, few, many or a size class.

clone size	V gene	CDR3 length	J gene	CDR3 protein
.	TRBV5-4	12	TRBJ1-2	CASSGGDRLPVF
few	TRBV7-6	15	TRBJ1-6	CASSLRGDGKSPLHF
few	TRBV7-8	14	TRBJ2-7	CASSLGGQTYEQYF
.	TRBV6-6	12	TRBJ2-7	CASLSSALEQYF
.	TRBV7-9	13	TRBJ1-1	CASYTSRNTEAFF
few	TRBV14	18	TRBJ2-3	CASSQDWSLVDRTDTQYF
.	TRBV29-1	12	TRBJ2-1	CSVVLAGVEQFF
.	TRBV7-6	14	TRBJ2-7	CASSPGAGAYEQYF
.	TRBV4-3	15	TRBJ2-5	CASSQEAGASETQYF
few	TRBV5-6	14	TRBJ1-5	CASKVQGGNQPQHF
.	TRBV11-2	15	TRBJ1-1	CASSLPPATNTEAFF
.	TRBV4-2	17	TRBJ2-7	CASSQELVDRGSYEQYF
.	TRBV30	15	TRBJ1-1	CAWSAERSGNTEAFF
.	TRBV14	13	TRBJ2-2	CASRYRLTGELFF
.	TRBV12-5	11	TRBJ1-1	CASVARELAFF
.	TRBV30	11	TRBJ1-1	CAWRSGTEAFF
.	TRBV27	14	TRBJ1-1	CASSSPRGLSEAFF